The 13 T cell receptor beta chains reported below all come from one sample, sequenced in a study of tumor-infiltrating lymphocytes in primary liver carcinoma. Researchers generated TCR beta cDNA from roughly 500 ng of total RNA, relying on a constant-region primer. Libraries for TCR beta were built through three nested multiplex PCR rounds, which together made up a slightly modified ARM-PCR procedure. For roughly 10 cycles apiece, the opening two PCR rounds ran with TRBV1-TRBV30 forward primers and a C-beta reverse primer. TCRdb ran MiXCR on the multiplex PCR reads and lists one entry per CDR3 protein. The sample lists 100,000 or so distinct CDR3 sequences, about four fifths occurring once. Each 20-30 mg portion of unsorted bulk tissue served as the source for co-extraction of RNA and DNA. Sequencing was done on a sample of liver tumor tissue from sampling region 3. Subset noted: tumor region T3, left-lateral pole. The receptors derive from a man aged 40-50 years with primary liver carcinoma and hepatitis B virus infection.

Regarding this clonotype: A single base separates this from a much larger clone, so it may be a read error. CDR3: CASKIAGTRISPLHF. CDR3 sequence (DNA): TGTGCCAGCAAGATCGCCGGGACACGGATATCACCCCTCCACTTT. V usage is TRBV28 and J usage is TRBJ1-6, with D maybe TRBD1 (6 bases). The CDR3 is 15 amino acids. Germline V gives CDR1 MDHEN, CDR2 SYDVKM. Trimming removed 7 bases at V and 10 bases at J, with 20 bases between.

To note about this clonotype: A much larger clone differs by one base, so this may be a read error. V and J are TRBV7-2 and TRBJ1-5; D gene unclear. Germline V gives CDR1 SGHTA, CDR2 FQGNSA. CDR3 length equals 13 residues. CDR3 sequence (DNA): TGTGCCAGCAACTTAGTTCAGAATCAGCCCCAGCATTTT. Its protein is CASNLVQNQPQHF.

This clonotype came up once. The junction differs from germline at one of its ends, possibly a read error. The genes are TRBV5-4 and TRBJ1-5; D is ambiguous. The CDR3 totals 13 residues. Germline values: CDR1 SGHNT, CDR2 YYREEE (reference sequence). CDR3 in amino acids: CASSKDGNQAQHF. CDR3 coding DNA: TGTGCCAGCAGTAAGGACGGCAATCAGGCCCAGCATTTC.

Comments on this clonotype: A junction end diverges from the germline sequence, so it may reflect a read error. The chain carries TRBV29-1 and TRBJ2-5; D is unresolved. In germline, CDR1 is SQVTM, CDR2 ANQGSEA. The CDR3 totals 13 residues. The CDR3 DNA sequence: TGCAGCATTGAGGATCCTGCTCGGGAGACCCAGTACTTC. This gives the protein CSIEDPARETQYF. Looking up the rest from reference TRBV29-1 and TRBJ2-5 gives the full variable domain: SAVISQKPSRDICQRGTSLTIQCQVDSQVTMMFWYRQQPGQSLTLIATANQGSEATYESGFVIDKFPISRPNLTFSTLTVSNMSPEDSSIYLCSIEDPARETQYFGPGTRLLVL.

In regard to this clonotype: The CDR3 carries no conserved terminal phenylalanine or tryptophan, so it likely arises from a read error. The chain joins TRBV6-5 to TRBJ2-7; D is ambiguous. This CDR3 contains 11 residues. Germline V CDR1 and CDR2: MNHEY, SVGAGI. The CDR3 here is CTRSSGREQYY. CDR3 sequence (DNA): TGTACCCGCAGTTCGGGTCGCGAGCAGTACTAC.

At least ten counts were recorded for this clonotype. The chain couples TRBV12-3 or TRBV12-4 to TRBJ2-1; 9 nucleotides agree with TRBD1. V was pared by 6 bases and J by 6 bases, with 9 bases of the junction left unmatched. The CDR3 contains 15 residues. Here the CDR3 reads CASSRSGTGLNEQFF. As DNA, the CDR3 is TGTGCCAGCAGCCGCTCGGGGACAGGGCTCAATGAGCAGTTCTTC.

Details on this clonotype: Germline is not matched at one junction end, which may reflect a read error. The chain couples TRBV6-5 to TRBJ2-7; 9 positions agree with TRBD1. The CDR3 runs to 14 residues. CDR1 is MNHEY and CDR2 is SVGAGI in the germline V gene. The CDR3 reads CASSVGTGPSERYF. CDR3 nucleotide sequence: TGTGCCAGCAGTGTCGGGACAGGGCCCTCCGAGCGGTACTTC.

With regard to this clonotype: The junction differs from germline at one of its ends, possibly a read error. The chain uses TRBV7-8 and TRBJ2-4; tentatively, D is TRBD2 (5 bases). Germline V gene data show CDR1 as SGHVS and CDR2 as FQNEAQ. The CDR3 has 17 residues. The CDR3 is CASSPLSSGLVKNIHYF. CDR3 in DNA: TGTGCCAGCAGCCCCCTTTCCAGCGGATTAGTCAAAAACATTCACTACTTC.

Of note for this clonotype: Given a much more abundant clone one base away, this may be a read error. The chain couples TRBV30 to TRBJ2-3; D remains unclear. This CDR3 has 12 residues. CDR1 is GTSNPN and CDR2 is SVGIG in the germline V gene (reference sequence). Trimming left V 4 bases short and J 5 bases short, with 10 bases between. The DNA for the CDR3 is TGTGCCTGGACCCCCCGTGAAGATACGCAGTATTTT. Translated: CAWTPREDTQYF.

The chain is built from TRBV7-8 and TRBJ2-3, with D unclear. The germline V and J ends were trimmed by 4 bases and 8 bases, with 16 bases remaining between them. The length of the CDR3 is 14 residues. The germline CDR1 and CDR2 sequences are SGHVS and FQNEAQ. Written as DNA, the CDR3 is TGTGCCAGCAGCTCCAACTGGTACAAGGGTACGCAGTATTTT. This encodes CASSSNWYKGTQYF.

CDR3 region: CASSSLGLAGASPYTQYF. The CDR3 coding sequence is TGTGCCAGCAGCTCCTTGGGGCTAGCAGGAGCTAGCCCATATACGCAGTATTTT. The V call is TRBV11-2, the J call TRBJ2-3, with D perhaps being TRBD1 or TRBD2 (5 bases each). Germline V gene sequence: CDR1 SGHAT, CDR2 FQNNGV. Trimming cost V 4 bases and J 7 bases, with 27 bases left between them. This CDR3 comprises 18 residues.

CDR3 nucleotides: TGTGCCAGCAGTGCTGTAGCGGGATGTGTAAACAGTGAGCAGTTCTTC. As protein: CASSAVAGCVNSEQFF. This sequence joins TRBV14 and TRBJ2-1; the match to TRBD2 covers 8 bases. With V trimmed by 6 bases and J by 9 bases, 16 bases remained unmatched. The CDR3 runs to 16 residues. The germline CDR1 and CDR2 sequences are SGHDN and FVKESK.

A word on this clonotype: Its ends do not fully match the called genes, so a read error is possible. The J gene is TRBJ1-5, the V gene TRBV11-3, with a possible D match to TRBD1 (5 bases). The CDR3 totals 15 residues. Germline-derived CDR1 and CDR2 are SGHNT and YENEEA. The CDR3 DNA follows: TGTGCCAGTGGCTTAGATCTGGGGGTGGCTCAGCCCCAACATTTT. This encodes CASGLDLGVAQPQHF.